This TCR beta chain was found in a study of beta chain features in type 1 diabetes. The sample holds a few counts of this clone. Its antigen is still unknown. What was sequenced were expressed TCRB transcripts, since all of the isolated RNA had been reverse transcribed. Some clones are missing from TCRdb's copy, which holds only in-frame ones; the method was immunoSEQ multiplex PCR. The table shows a few hundred thousand clones, with roughly 13% occurring only once. The authors sorted CD4+ naive, central memory, regulatory and stem cell-like memory cells via CD45RO/CCR7/CD25/CD127/CD95/CD27. General study findings and limits: For Type 1 diabetes patients, all four CD4+ subsets carried TCRB CDR3s that were moderately but significantly shorter.

The CDR3 contains 12 residues. Trimming removed 5 bases at V and 1 base at J, with 8 bases between. Germline V gene lookup returns CDR1 SQVTM and CDR2 ANQGSEA. The sequenced sample consisted of naive CD4+ T cells from blood. The clonotype comes from a woman aged 18-30 years with type 1 diabetes. The chain uses TRBV29-1 and TRBJ1-1; D unclear. CDR3 coding DNA: TGCAGCGTTCGACTGGGGAACACTGAAGCTTTCTTT. Encoded protein: CSVRLGNTEAFF.